The 20 T cell receptor beta chains below were found in one sample sequenced in a study of prognosis after radiotherapy for stage I lung cancer. From genomic DNA, two-round multiplex PCR was used to amplify TCR beta CDR3. Primers targeting each individual TRBV and TRBJ gene were applied in first-round PCR. From the multiplex PCR reads, TCRdb called clonotypes with MiXCR, one entry per CDR3 protein. The sample carries roughly 25,000 distinct CDR3 sequences, roughly 30% recorded once. The source was PBMCs, collected before or after stereotactic body radiation therapy (not recorded which). The receptors come from a donor of 50 years or more with non-small cell lung cancer.

The V gene is TRBV6-2 or TRBV6-3, the J gene TRBJ1-3; D remains ambiguous. Germline loops: CDR1 MNHEY, CDR2 SVGEGT. Trimming shortened V by 5 bases and J by 5 bases, and 19 bases separated the two germline ends. The CDR3 contains 16 residues. The CDR3 region is CASSEVLQSIRNTIYF. As DNA, the CDR3 is TGTGCCAGCAGTGAAGTACTGCAGAGTATTCGAAACACCATATATTTT.

In its sample, this clonotype was seen many times. The rearrangement links TRBV5-1 to TRBJ2-2; D remains unclear. V gave up 0 bases and J gave up 7 bases, with 10 bases separating them. Germline V gene lookup returns CDR1 SGHRS and CDR2 YFSETQ. The CDR3 is 14 amino acids. In nucleotides, the CDR3 is TGCGCCAGCAGCTTGGAAAACAACGTCGGGGAGCTGTTTTTT. Protein sequence: CASSLENNVGELFF.

This sequence joins TRBV12-3 or TRBV12-4 and TRBJ2-7; 7 nucleotides align to TRBD2. The CDR3 consists of 14 residues. Trimming at V came to 1 base and at J to 4 bases, leaving 4 bases not matched to a gene. In DNA, the CDR3 is TGTGCCAGCAGTTTAGGCGGGAGTCGGTACGAGCAGTACTTC. Its translation: CASSLGGSRYEQYF.

Turning to this clonotype: This may be a read error, as it is one base from a much larger clone. This chain joins TRBV11-3 and TRBJ2-5; the D is unclear. The germline gives CDR1 SGHNT, CDR2 YENEEA. Trimming pared 5 bases from V and 4 bases from J, leaving 17 bases between. This CDR3 contains 15 residues. CDR3 amino acids: CASSLDGCQRETQYF. CDR3 DNA sequence: TGTGCCAGCAGCCTCGACGGGTGTCAACGAGAGACCCAGTACTTC.

The chain employs TRBV29-1 and TRBJ1-1, with 7 bases identical to TRBD1. The CDR3 extends over 12 amino acids. The J segment lost 0 bases and the V segment lost 7 bases, leaving 2 bases of the junction unmatched. CDR1 is SQVTM, CDR2 ANQGSEA, per germline. Here the CDR3 DNA reads TGCAGCGCGGGACAGTTGAACACTGAAGCTTTCTTT. The encoded protein is CSAGQLNTEAFF.

This clonotype was recorded many times. The CDR3 loop reads CASSDSSGGSYNEQFF. CDR3 bases: TGTGCCAGCAGTGACTCTAGCGGGGGCTCCTACAATGAGCAGTTCTTC. The V gene is TRBV6-4, the J gene TRBJ2-1, with TRBD2 matching 9 bases. Germline CDR1 MRHNA, CDR2 SNTAGT. The CDR3 spans 16 residues. With V trimmed by 0 bases and J by 0 bases, 0 bases remained unmatched.

There are many counts of this clonotype. V usage is TRBV5-1 and J usage is TRBJ2-1, with no clear D. The CDR3 sequence is 13 residues long. Trimming pared 4 bases from V and 7 bases from J, leaving 12 bases between. Germline-derived CDR1 and CDR2 are SGHRS and YFSETQ. This CDR3 reads CASSRGERNEQFF. In DNA, the CDR3 is TGCGCCAGCAGCCGCGGCGAGAGGAATGAGCAGTTCTTC.

At least ten counts were recorded for this clonotype. The rearrangement links TRBV5-1 to TRBJ2-2, with D possibly TRBD1 on 6 matching bases. Germline CDR1 reads SGHRS; CDR2 reads YFSETQ. V was shortened by 3 bases and J by 1 base, with 10 bases between the two germline ends. This CDR3 has 15 residues. CDR3 bases: TGCGCCAGCAGCTCGACGGGACAGAACACCGGGGAGCTGTTTTTT. Translated, it gives CASSSTGQNTGELFF. Looking up the rest from reference TRBV5-1 and TRBJ2-2 gives the full variable domain: KAGVTQTPRYLIKTRGQQVTLSCSPISGHRSVSWYQQTPGQGLQFLFEYFSETQRNKGNFPGRFSGRQFSNSRSEMNVSTLELGDSALYLCASSSTGQNTGELFFGEGSRLTVL.

This clonotype was found many times. This rearrangement joins TRBV30 to TRBJ1-1; 11 bases align to TRBD1. V lost 5 bases to trimming and J lost 5 bases; unmatched junction nucleotides: 10. This CDR3 has 15 residues. CDR1 and CDR2 (germline): GTSNPN, SVGIG (reference sequence). This chain's CDR3 is CAWAGTGGRGTEAFF. The CDR3 coding sequence is TGTGCCTGGGCCGGGACAGGGGGAAGAGGGACTGAAGCTTTCTTT.

Ten or more counts support this clonotype. The rearrangement links TRBV20-1 to TRBJ2-3; 8 nucleotides match TRBD2. Germline V gene sequence: CDR1 DFQATT, CDR2 SNEGSKA (reference sequence). This CDR3 spans 15 amino acids. The J segment lost 4 bases and the V segment lost 0 bases, leaving 6 bases of the junction unmatched. The CDR3 DNA sequence: TGCAGTGCTAGAGATCGAGTGCGGGGGGCAGATACGCAGTATTTT. It encodes CSARDRVRGADTQYF.

This clonotype appeared many times. The chain is built from TRBV11-2 and TRBJ1-5, with unresolved D. CDR1 is SGHAT and CDR2 is FQNNGV in the germline V gene. The CDR3 consists of 13 residues. V lost 3 bases and J lost 6, with 9 bases in between. CDR3 sequence: CASSFGRTQPQHF. In nucleotides, the CDR3 is TGTGCCAGCAGCTTCGGGAGAACTCAGCCCCAGCATTTT. Based on the CDR3 plus reference TRBV11-2 and TRBJ1-5, the full variable domain is EAGVAQSPRYKIIEKRQSVAFWCNPISGHATLYWYQQILGQGPKLLIQFQNNGVVDDSQLPKDRFSAERLKGVDSTLKIQPAKLEDSAVYLCASSFGRTQPQHFGDGTRLSIL.

This clonotype was observed many times. The chain combines TRBV5-6 with TRBJ1-6, with 9 bases matching TRBD1. The CDR3 consists of 16 residues. The V and J ends lost 4 bases and 9 bases, in that order; junction bases with no gene match: 11. In germline, CDR1 is SGHDT, CDR2 YYEEEE. The CDR3 protein is CASSVYGTGPSSPLHF. In DNA form, the CDR3 reads TGTGCCAGCAGCGTTTACGGGACAGGGCCGAGTTCACCCCTCCACTTT.

V usage is TRBV29-1 and J usage is TRBJ2-2; the D is unclear. This CDR3 contains 12 residues. Germline lookup yields CDR1 SQVTM and CDR2 ANQGSEA. The V gene lost 4 bases and the J gene lost 1 base, with 4 bases spanning the gap. The CDR3 sequence is CSVGQNTGELFF. In DNA form, the CDR3 reads TGCAGCGTTGGACAGAACACCGGGGAGCTGTTTTTT.

This clonotype was detected ten times or more. The V gene is TRBV24-1, the J gene TRBJ1-1; D is uncertain. The germline CDR1 and CDR2 sequences are KGHDR and SFDVKD. The CDR3 covers 14 residues. Trimming left V 5 bases short and J 1 base short, with 10 bases between. The CDR3 protein is CATSGTGPNTEAFF. The CDR3 DNA sequence: TGTGCCACCAGTGGGACCGGACCGAACACTGAAGCTTTCTTT.

Details on this clonotype: A read error likely explains this, since a far larger clone differs by one base. This chain uses TRBV6-4 with TRBJ1-5, with D perhaps matching TRBD1 (6 bases). The CDR3 has 14 amino acids. Per germline, CDR1 MRHNA and CDR2 SNTAGT. The V and J ends lost 7 bases and 6 bases respectively, with 16 bases between them. CDR3 bases: TGTGCCAGCATCCGAGGTGGGGGCGGTCAGCCCCAGCATTTT. Translating it yields CASIRGGGGQPQHF.

This clonotype was seen many times. The rearrangement joins TRBV9 to TRBJ1-2; D perhaps matches TRBD1 (5 bases). Per the germline V gene, CDR1 is SGDLS and CDR2 is YYNGEE. V gave up 5 bases and J gave up 2 bases, with 7 bases separating them. The CDR3 length is 12 residues. Here the CDR3 DNA reads TGTGCCAGCAGGGAGGGGAACTATGGCTACACCTTC. Translating gives CASREGNYGYTF. The full variable domain, its missing parts supplied by reference TRBV9 and TRBJ1-2, is DSGVTQTPKHLITATGQRVTLRCSPRSGDLSVYWYQQSLDQGLQFLIQYYNGEERAKGNILERFSAQQFPDLHSELNLSSLELGDSALYFCASREGNYGYTFGSGTRLTVV.

This clonotype was seen at least ten times. V is TRBV20-1 and J is TRBJ2-1, with D unclear. Germline CDR1 DFQATT, CDR2 SNEGSKA (reference sequence). The CDR3 runs 13 residues. The V gene lost 6 bases and the J gene lost 4 bases, with 13 bases spanning the gap. CDR3 bases: TGCAGTGCCAACACGGACGGTTACAATGAGCAGTTCTTC. Translated, it gives CSANTDGYNEQFF.

This clonotype was counted many times. The chain couples TRBV7-2 to TRBJ2-7, with 8 bases matching TRBD1. CDR1 is SGHTA and CDR2 is FQGNSA in the germline V gene. The CDR3 runs 15 residues. Unmatched junction bases numbered 5, after V lost 1 base and J lost 3 bases. The CDR3 DNA sequence: TGTGCCAGCAGCTTAGTGGTAACAGGGGGCTACGAGCAGTACTTC. Protein product: CASSLVVTGGYEQYF. Full variable domain (rest looked up from reference TRBV7-2 and TRBJ2-7): GAGVSQSPSNKVTEKGKDVELRCDPISGHTALYWYRQSLGQGLEFLIYFQGNSAPDKSGLPSDRFSAERTGGSVSTLTIQRTQQEDSAVYLCASSLVVTGGYEQYFGPGTRLTVT.

This chain uses TRBV6-1 with TRBJ1-1; D call uncertain. This CDR3 has 15 residues. Deletions cut 6 bases from V and 6 bases from J, with 20 bases between. Germline V lookup: CDR1 MNHNS, CDR2 SASEGT. CDR3 sequence: CASRPGCGEEAEAFF. The CDR3 bases are TGTGCCAGCAGGCCGGGGTGTGGAGAGGAGGCTGAAGCTTTCTTT.

This clonotype was seen repeatedly, ten times or more. The gene calls are TRBV19 and TRBJ2-1, with 12 bases matching TRBD2. The CDR3 has 19 residues. CDR1 LNHDA and CDR2 SQIVND come from the germline V gene (reference sequence). Trimming took 2 bases from V and 0 from J; bases not matched to a gene: 8. The CDR3 DNA reads TGTGCCAGTAGTATATATGCTAGCGGGGGGGTTAGCTCCTACAATGAGCAGTTCTTC. The encoded protein is CASSIYASGGVSSYNEQFF.